This TCR beta chain was obtained from a study of blood T cell repertoires in COVID-19. Across the whole study: The United States, Italy and Spain were the sources of the acute and convalescent COVID-19 samples. Nucleic acid was either cDNA or gDNA, and it came from T cells, B-cell-depleted T cells, or PBMCs.

As to this clone: Additional DNA sequences in this sample encode the identical CDR3.

Original handling: The assay estimated nucleated cells by amplifying reference gene primers. Assay: immunoSEQ multiplex PCR; the TCRdb copy retains only in-frame clones and omits some. The V and J calls and clone size come from that table; D and trimming were worked out from the DNA. The table lists 20,000 to 30,000 clones, 85% to 95% of them singletons. V gave up 6 bases and J gave up 6 bases; unmatched junction bases: 5. The CDR3 has 14 amino acids. Germline CDR1 and CDR2: MDHEN and SYDVKM. The sample comprised peripheral blood. This clonotype was obtained from a human donor in a cohort sampled during active COVID-19. The gene calls are TRBV28 and TRBJ2-2; 9 bases line up with TRBD1. This chain's CDR3 is CASRGQGVAGELFF. CDR3 nucleotide sequence: TGTGCCAGCAGGGGACAGGGCGTAGCCGGGGAGCTGTTTTTT.